Following are 18 T cell receptor beta chains from one sample sequenced in a study of blood T cell repertoires in COVID-19. TCRdb keeps only in-frame clones here, not all; method: immunoSEQ multiplex PCR. The sample shows 150,000 to 250,000 clones, roughly 90% of them seen only once. The specimen was PBMCs or T cells enriched from blood (not recorded which). These receptors came from a woman younger than 45 who had recovered from COVID-19.

In nucleotides, the CDR3 is TGCGCCAGCAGCCCGGGACAGGGAGGGGCTTTCTTT. Translated, it gives CASSPGQGGAFF. This chain joins TRBV5-1 and TRBJ1-1, with 9 bases fitting TRBD1. J was trimmed by 11 bases and V by 4 bases; bases with no gene match: 6. Germline V CDR1 and CDR2: SGHRS, YFSETQ. This CDR3 contains 12 residues.

This chain connects TRBV18 to TRBJ1-4, with D perhaps matching TRBD1 (5 bases). Trimming left V 5 bases short and J 5 bases short, with 12 bases between. Germline-derived CDR1 and CDR2 are KGHSH and LQKENI. The CDR3 loop spans 14 amino acids. CDR3 nucleotides: TGTGCCAGCTCAACGCGCGGGGGAAATGAAAAACTGTTTTTT. Translation gives CASSTRGGNEKLFF.

The chain uses TRBV7-2 and TRBJ2-5, with D perhaps TRBD1 (5 bases). Looked up from germline, CDR1 is SGHTA and CDR2 is FQGNSA. The CDR3 is made up of 15 amino acids. Between the trimmed V and J ends, which lost 2 bases and 6 bases, there was a span of 16 bases. CDR3 bases: TGTGCCAGCAGCTTAAATTCAGGGAAGGGAAAGACCCAGTACTTC. Protein product: CASSLNSGKGKTQYF.

This rearrangement joins TRBV29-1 to TRBJ1-2; D gene unclear. Germline assignment: CDR1 SQVTM and CDR2 ANQGSEA. The length of the CDR3 is 13 residues. The V gene lost 7 bases and the J gene lost 4 bases, with 16 bases spanning the gap. CDR3 in DNA: TGCAGCGCGGACGTCCCCGGGAGCTATGGCTACACCTTC. This translates into CSADVPGSYGYTF.

The V gene is TRBV4-2, the J gene TRBJ1-3, with D tentatively TRBD1 (5 bases). CDR3 length: 16 amino acids. V lost 2 bases and J lost 1, with 12 bases in between. The germline V gene encodes CDR1 LGHNA and CDR2 YNFKEQ. The CDR3: CASSQSRGGSGNTIYF. The CDR3 DNA is TGTGCCAGCAGCCAATCGCGGGGGGGGTCTGGAAACACCATATATTTT.

CDR3 sequence (DNA): TGCAGCGTTTTGGACAGGGGGCGAACGGGTAATGGCTACACCTTC. Translation gives CSVLDRGRTGNGYTF. The chain carries TRBV29-1 and TRBJ1-2, with 11 nucleotides matching TRBD1. J lost 6 bases, V lost 5 bases, and 11 bases had no gene match. The CDR3 is 15 residues long. Per germline, CDR1 SQVTM and CDR2 ANQGSEA.

This sequence joins TRBV6-1 and TRBJ2-7; D may be TRBD1 (6 bases). V was cut by 0 bases and J by 6 bases, with 15 bases left in between. The germline V gene has CDR1 MNHNS and CDR2 SASEGT. There are 15 residues in the CDR3. CDR3 sequence: CASSEAVFQGREQYF. The CDR3 DNA is TGTGCCAGCAGTGAAGCGGTGTTTCAGGGGCGCGAGCAGTACTTC.

The chain has TRBV6-5 and TRBJ1-1; 7 bases agree with TRBD1. CDR1 MNHEY and CDR2 SVGAGI come from the germline V gene. The CDR3 is 15 residues long. With 2 bases clipped from V and 5 bases from J, the junction kept 8 bases outside the gene matches. The DNA for the CDR3 is TGTGCCAGCAGTTACACAACAGGGGTTCGGACTGAAGCTTTCTTT. Its translation is CASSYTTGVRTEAFF.

This clone was counted a single time. The chain carries TRBV5-8 and TRBJ1-4; tentatively, D is TRBD1 (5 bases). This CDR3 contains 16 residues. Germline V gene sequence: CDR1 SGHTS, CDR2 YDEGEE. Trimming removed 4 bases from V and 4 bases from J, with 17 bases in between. The CDR3 DNA sequence: TGTGCCAGCAGCCAGACGGCCGGACATCTTAATGAAAAACTGTTTTTT. Its translation: CASSQTAGHLNEKLFF.

This clone was recorded a few times. The V gene is TRBV27, the J gene TRBJ1-4; no reliable D call. Germline CDR1 MNHEY, CDR2 SMNVEV (reference sequence). The CDR3 extends over 14 amino acids. V lost 5 bases and J lost 7, with 14 bases in between. The CDR3 DNA reads as TGTGCCAGCAGTCCCCAGACTACAGCTGAAAAACTGTTTTTT. Amino acid sequence: CASSPQTTAEKLFF.

The chain combines TRBV3-1 (or the pseudogene TRBV3-2) with TRBJ2-1, with TRBD2 matching over 11 bases. CDR1 is LGHDT, CDR2 YNNKEL, per germline (reference sequence). This CDR3 has 21 amino acids. J lost 0 bases, V lost 1 base, and 14 bases had no gene match. CDR3 protein: CASSQAGAASGGLHSYNEQFF. The CDR3 coding sequence is TGTGCCAGCAGCCAAGCAGGGGCGGCTAGCGGGGGGTTACACTCCTACAATGAGCAGTTCTTC.

CDR3 in DNA: TGTGCCAGCAGCCCGCAGACAGGGTGGGGCACCGGGGAGCTGTTTTTT. Translated: CASSPQTGWGTGELFF. V usage is TRBV7-3 and J usage is TRBJ2-2; TRBD1 matches at 7 bases. The V segment lost 5 bases and the J segment 4 bases; nucleotides outside the gene matches: 10. Germline CDR1 reads SGHTA; CDR2 reads FQGTGA. The CDR3 loop spans 16 amino acids.

The J gene is TRBJ2-5, the V gene TRBV6-4; 8 bases agree with TRBD2. The CDR3 covers 14 residues. V shed 6 bases and J 5 bases; nucleotides not matched to a gene: 8. Looked up from germline, CDR1 is MRHNA and CDR2 is SNTAGT. Written as DNA, the CDR3 is TGTGCCAGCAGCCATCGGGAGGGCCTGGAGACCCAGTACTTC. Protein sequence: CASSHREGLETQYF.

This clone was detected a few times. J is TRBJ2-2 and V is TRBV9; TRBD1 matches 7 bases. This CDR3 has 15 amino acids. Per germline, CDR1 SGDLS and CDR2 YYNGEE. V shed 3 bases, J shed 1 base, and the junction held 3 bases outside the gene matches. The CDR3 DNA reads TGTGCCAGCAGCGCCGGGACAGTGAACACCGGGGAGCTGTTTTTT. This codes for CASSAGTVNTGELFF.

CDR3 sequence reads: CATSRDRERTF. The CDR3 DNA reads TGTGCCACCAGCAGAGATCGGGAGAGAACCTTC. The J gene is TRBJ1-2, the V gene TRBV15; D is unresolved. Trimming took 0 bases from V and 14 from J, leaving 10 bases between them. CDR1 and CDR2 (germline): LNHNV, YYDKDF (reference sequence). The length of the CDR3 is 11 residues.

This chain joins TRBV13 and TRBJ1-6; the D is unclear. CDR1 and CDR2 from the germline V gene are PRHDT and FYEKMQ (reference sequence). This CDR3 comprises 13 residues. Between the trimmed V and J ends, which lost 5 bases and 7 bases, there was a span of 9 bases. CDR3 in amino acids: CASSRDFNSPLHF. DNA for the CDR3: TGTGCCAGCAGCCGCGACTTCAATTCACCCCTCCACTTT.

The J gene is TRBJ2-4, the V gene TRBV4-3; D possibly corresponds to TRBD1 (6 bases). The V gene's germline CDR1 is LGHNA and CDR2 YSLEER. V was pared by 2 bases and J by 3 bases, with 11 bases between. CDR3 size: 15 residues. Here the CDR3 reads CASSQTGTGKNIQYF. CDR3 in DNA: TGCGCCAGCAGCCAAACAGGGACGGGCAAAAACATTCAGTACTTC.

The chain has TRBV6-5 and TRBJ2-7; D may be TRBD2 (6 bases). The CDR3 totals 16 residues. With 3 bases removed from V and 2 bases from J, the gap between germline ends came to 17 bases. The germline gives CDR1 MNHEY, CDR2 SVGAGI. The CDR3 here is CASSYTPGSGTYEQYF. CDR3 sequence (DNA): TGTGCCAGCAGTTATACCCCAGGTAGCGGAACCTACGAGCAGTACTTC.